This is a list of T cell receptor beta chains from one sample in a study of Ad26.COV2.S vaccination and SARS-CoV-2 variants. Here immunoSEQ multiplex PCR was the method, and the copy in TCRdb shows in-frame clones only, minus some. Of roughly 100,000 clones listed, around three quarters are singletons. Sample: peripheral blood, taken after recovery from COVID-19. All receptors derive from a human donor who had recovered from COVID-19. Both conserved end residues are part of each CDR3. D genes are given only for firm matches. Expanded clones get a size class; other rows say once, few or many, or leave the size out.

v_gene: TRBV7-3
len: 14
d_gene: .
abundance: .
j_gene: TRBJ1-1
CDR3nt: TGTGCCAGCAGCCCCACCGGGGAGGGCACTGAAGCTTTCTTT
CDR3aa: CASSPTGEGTEAFF

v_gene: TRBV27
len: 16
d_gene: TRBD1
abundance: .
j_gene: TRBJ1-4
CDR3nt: TGTGCCAGCAGTCCAGAGACAGGGTATGGTAATGAAAAACTGTTTTTT
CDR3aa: CASSPETGYGNEKLFF

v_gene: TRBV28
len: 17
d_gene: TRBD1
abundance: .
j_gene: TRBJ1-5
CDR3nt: TGTGCCAGCAGAAACAGGGGGCCCCAGGTTAGCAATCAGCCCCAGCATTTT
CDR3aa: CASRNRGPQVSNQPQHF

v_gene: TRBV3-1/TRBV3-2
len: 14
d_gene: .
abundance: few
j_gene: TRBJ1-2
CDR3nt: TGTGCCAGCAGCCAAGGTCGAGTCGGGGTTGGCTACACCTTC
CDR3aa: CASSQGRVGVGYTF

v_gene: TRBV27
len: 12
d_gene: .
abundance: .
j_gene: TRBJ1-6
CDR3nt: TGTGCCAGCAGACCTTTGGGGGCACCCCTCCACTTT
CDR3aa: CASRPLGAPLHF

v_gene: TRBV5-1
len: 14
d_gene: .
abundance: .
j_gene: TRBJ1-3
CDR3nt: TGCGCCAGCAGCCCGGGAGGGTTTGGAAACACCATATATTTT
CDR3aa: CASSPGGFGNTIYF

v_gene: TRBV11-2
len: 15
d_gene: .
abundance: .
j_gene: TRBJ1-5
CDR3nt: TGTGCCAGCAGCTTAACGGCAGGGAGTCTCCAGCCCCAGCATTTT
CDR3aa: CASSLTAGSLQPQHF

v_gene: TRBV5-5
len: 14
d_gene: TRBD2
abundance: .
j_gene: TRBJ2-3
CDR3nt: TGTGCCAGCAGCTTCGGGGGGGCCTCAGATACGCAGTATTTT
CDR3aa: CASSFGGASDTQYF

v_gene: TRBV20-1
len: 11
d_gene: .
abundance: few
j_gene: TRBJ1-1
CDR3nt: TGCAGTGCTAGAGAAGGGCGCCTAGCTTTCTTT
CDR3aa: CSAREGRLAFF

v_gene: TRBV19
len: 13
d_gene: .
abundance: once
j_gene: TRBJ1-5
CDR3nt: TGTGCCAGTACCACCGCGGGGGATCAGCCCCAGCATTTT
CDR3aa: CASTTAGDQPQHF

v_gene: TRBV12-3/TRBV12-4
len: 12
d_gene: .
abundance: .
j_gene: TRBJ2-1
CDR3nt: TGTGCCAGCAGTTTATGGGACGATGAGCAGTTCTTC
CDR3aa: CASSLWDDEQFF

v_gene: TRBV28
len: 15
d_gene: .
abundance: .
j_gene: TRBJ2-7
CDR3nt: TGTGCCAGCAGTCGGTTCTCAGCCATAGATTACGAGCAGTACTTC
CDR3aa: CASSRFSAIDYEQYF

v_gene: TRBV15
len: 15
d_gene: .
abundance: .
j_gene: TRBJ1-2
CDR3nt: TGTGCCACCAGCAGAGAGCTACAGGGAAACTATGGCTACACCTTC
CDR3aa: CATSRELQGNYGYTF

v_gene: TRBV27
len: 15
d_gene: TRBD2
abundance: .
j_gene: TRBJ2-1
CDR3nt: TGTGCCAGCAGACAAAGCGGGGGGGCTTACGTTGAGCAGTTCTTC
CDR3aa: CASRQSGGAYVEQFF

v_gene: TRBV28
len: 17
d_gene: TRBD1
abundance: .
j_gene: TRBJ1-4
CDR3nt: TGTGCCAGCAGTTATGCGGGGGGGGGACAGGGAAATGAAAAACTGTTTTTT
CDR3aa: CASSYAGGGQGNEKLFF

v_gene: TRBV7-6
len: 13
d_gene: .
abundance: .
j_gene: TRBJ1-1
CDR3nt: TGTGCCAGCAGCTGGGGGGGGGACACTGAAGCTTTCTTT
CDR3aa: CASSWGGDTEAFF

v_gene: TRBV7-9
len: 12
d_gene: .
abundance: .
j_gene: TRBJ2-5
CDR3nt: TGTGCCAGCAGTCTAGGGTCCAGAACACCGTACTTC
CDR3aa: CASSLGSRTPYF

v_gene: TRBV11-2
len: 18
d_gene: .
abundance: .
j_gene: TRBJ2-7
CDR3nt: TGTGCCAGCAGCTTAGATAATGACTTCGGGGCAAAACCCGGCGAGCAGTACTTC
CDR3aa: CASSLDNDFGAKPGEQYF

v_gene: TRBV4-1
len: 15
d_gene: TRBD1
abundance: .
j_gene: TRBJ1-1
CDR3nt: TGCGCCAGCAGCCAAGAAGGCACAGGGGCCACTGAAGCTTTCTTT
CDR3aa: CASSQEGTGATEAFF

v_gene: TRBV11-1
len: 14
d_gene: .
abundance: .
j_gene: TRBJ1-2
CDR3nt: TGTGCCAGCAGCTTAGACCTTATCGGCTATGGCTACACCTTC
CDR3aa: CASSLDLIGYGYTF

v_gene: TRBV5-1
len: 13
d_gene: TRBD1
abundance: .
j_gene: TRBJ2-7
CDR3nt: TGCGCCAGCAGCTCCAACAGGGGAGACGAGCAGTACTTC
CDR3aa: CASSSNRGDEQYF

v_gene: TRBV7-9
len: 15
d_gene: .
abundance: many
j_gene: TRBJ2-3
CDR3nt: TGTGCCAGCAGCCCGGGGGGTGCGGGGGCTAGTACGCAGTATTTT
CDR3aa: CASSPGGAGASTQYF

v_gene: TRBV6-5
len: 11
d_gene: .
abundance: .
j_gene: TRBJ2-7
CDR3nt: TGTGCCAGCAAGGGGAACTACGAGCAGTACTTC
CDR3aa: CASKGNYEQYF

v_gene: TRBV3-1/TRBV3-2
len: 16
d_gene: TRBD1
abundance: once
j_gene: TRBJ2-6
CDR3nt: TGTGCCAGCAGCCGTACAGGGGGCTCTGGGGCCAACGTCCTGACTTTC
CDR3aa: CASSRTGGSGANVLTF

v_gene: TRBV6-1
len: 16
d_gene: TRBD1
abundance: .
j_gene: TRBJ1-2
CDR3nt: TGTGCCAGCAGTGTCCTAAGGGGGCAGGGGGCGAGTGGCTACACCTTC
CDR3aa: CASSVLRGQGASGYTF

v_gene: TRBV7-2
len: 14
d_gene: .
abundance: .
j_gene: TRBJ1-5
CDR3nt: TGTGCCAGCAGTCCCGGACAAGCTTATCAGCCCCAGCATTTT
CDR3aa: CASSPGQAYQPQHF

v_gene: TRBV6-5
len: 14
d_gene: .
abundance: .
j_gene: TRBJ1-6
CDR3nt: TGTGCCAGCAGTATCGGGCCAGAAAGTTCACCCCTCCACTTT
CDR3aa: CASSIGPESSPLHF

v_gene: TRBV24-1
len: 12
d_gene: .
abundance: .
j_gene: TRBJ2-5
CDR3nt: TGTGCCACCCTCGACGGGTGGGTGACCCAGTACTTC
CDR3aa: CATLDGWVTQYF

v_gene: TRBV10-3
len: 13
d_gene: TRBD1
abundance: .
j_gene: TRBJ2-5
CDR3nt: TGTGCCATCAGTAGGACAGGGTACGAGACCCAGTACTTC
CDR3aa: CAISRTGYETQYF

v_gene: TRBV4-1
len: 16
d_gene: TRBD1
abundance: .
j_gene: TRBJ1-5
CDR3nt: TGCGCCAGCAGCCAACTACCGGGACAGCTGGATCAGCCCCAGCATTTT
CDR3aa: CASSQLPGQLDQPQHF

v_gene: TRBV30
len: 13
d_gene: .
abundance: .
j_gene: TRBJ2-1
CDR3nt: TGTGCCTTGGACGTGGGACGGTACAATGAGCAGTTCTTC
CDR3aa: CALDVGRYNEQFF

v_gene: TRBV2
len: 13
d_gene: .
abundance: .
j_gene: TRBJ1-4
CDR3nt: TGTGCCAGCAGTGACTTGGAGGGGGAAAAACTGTTTTTT
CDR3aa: CASSDLEGEKLFF

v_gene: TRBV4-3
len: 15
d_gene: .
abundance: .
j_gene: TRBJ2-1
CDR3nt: TGCGCCAGCAGCCAAGATCGGGGCAACTACTTGGAGCAGTTCTTC
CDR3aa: CASSQDRGNYLEQFF

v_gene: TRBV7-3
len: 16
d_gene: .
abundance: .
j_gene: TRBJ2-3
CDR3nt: TGTGCCAGCAGTTTTAGCGGAGGGAGAAGCACAGATACGCAGTATTTT
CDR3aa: CASSFSGGRSTDTQYF

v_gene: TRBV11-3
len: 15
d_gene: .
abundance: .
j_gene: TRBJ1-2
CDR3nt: TGTGCCAGCAGCTTAGAGTTTATCGTGAACTATGGCTACACCTTC
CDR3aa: CASSLEFIVNYGYTF

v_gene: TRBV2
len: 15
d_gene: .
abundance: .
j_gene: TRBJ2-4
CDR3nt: TGTGCCAGCAGTGAATCTTGGCCAGCCAAAAACATTCAGTACTTC
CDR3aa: CASSESWPAKNIQYF

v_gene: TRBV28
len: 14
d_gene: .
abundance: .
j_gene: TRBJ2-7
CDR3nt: TGTGCCAGCAGTCCCGCGGGACACCCTTTCGAGCAGTACTTC
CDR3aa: CASSPAGHPFEQYF

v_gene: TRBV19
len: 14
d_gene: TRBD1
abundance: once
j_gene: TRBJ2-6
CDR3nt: TGTGCCAGTGGACAGGGTGGTGGGGCCAACGTCCTGACTTTC
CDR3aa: CASGQGGGANVLTF

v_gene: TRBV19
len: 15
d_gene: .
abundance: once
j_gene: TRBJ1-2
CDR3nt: TGTGCCAGTAGCCAACCCGGGAGGGGATACTATGGCTACACCTTC
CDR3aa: CASSQPGRGYYGYTF

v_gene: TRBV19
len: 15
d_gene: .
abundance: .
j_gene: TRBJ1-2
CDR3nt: TGTGCCAGTAGTAACCAACTCGGACAGCTAAATGGCTACACCTTC
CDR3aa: CASSNQLGQLNGYTF

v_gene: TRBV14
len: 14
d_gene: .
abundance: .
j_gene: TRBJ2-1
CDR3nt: TGTGCCAGCAGCCAAGACTGGAGTCCAAATGAGCAGTTCTTC
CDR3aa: CASSQDWSPNEQFF

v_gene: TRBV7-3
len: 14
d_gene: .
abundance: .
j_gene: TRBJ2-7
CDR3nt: TGTGCCAGCAGCTTAGGTGGGGGTTCCTACGAGCAGTACTTC
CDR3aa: CASSLGGGSYEQYF

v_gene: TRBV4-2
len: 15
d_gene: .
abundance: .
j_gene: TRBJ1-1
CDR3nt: TGTGCCAGCAGCCAATGGGGGAGGGAGAACACTGAAGCTTTCTTT
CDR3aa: CASSQWGRENTEAFF

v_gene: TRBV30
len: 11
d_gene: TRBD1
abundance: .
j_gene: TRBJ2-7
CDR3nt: TGTGCCTGGAGAGACAGGGGAGCGCAGTACTTC
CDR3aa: CAWRDRGAQYF

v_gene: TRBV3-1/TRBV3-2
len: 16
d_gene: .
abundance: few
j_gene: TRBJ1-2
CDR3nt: TGTGCCAGCAGCCAAGAAGACGCAGGGCCAAACTATGGCTACACCTTC
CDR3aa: CASSQEDAGPNYGYTF

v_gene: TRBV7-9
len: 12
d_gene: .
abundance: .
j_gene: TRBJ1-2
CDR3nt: TGTGCCAGCAGCCCTCCAACAGGGTTTCCTGCCTTC
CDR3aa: CASSPPTGFPAF

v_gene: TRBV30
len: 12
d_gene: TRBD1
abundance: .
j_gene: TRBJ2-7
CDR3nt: TGTGCCGGGGACAGTTCCTCCTACGAGCAGTACTTC
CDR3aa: CAGDSSSYEQYF

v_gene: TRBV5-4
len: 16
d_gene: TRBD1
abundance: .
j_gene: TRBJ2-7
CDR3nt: TGTGCCAGCAGCCCCTCGGGACAGGGGAGGCCCTACGAGCAGTACTTC
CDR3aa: CASSPSGQGRPYEQYF

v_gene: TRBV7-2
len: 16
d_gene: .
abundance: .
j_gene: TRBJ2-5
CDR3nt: TGTGCCAGCAGCTTCGTAACGAGGGGCTCCGAGGAGACCCAGTACTTC
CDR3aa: CASSFVTRGSEETQYF

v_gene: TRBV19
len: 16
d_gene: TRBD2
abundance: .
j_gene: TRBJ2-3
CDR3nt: TGTGCCAGTATCGGATACGCGGGGGGTCGGGGCGGGACGCAGTATTTT
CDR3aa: CASIGYAGGRGGTQYF

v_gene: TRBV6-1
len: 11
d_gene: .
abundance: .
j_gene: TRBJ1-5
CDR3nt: TGTGCCAGCAGTGAAAATCAGCCCCAGCATTTT
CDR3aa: CASSENQPQHF

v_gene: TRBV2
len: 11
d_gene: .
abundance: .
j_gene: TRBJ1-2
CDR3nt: TGTGCCAGCAGTTACTACTATGGCTACACCTTC
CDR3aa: CASSYYYGYTF

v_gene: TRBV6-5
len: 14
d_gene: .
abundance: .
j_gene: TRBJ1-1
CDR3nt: TGTGCCAGCGGTTACGGGGGCTGGGACACTGAAGCTTTCTTT
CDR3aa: CASGYGGWDTEAFF

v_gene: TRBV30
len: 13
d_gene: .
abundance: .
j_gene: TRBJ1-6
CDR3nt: TGTGCCTGGCGTGGAGAGACCGGTTCACCCCTCCACTTT
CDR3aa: CAWRGETGSPLHF

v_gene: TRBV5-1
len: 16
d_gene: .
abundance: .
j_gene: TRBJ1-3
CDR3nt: TGCGCCAGCAGCTCCGATTTGGCCCACTCTGGAAACACCATATATTTT
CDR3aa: CASSSDLAHSGNTIYF

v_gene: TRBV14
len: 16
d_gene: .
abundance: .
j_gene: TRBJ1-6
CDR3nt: TGTGCCAGCAGCCAAGATGCCCCCCGTGCAGGTTCACCCCTCCACTTT
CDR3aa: CASSQDAPRAGSPLHF

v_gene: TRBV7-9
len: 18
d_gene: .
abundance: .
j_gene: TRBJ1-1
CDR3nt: TGTGCCAGCAGCTTTGACCGCGGACAGATGGGAAAGGGCACTGAAGCTTTCTTT
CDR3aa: CASSFDRGQMGKGTEAFF

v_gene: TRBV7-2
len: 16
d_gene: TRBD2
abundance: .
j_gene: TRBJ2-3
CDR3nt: TGTGCCAGCAGCTCCCGACTAGCGGGGGCCGTAGATACGCAGTATTTT
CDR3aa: CASSSRLAGAVDTQYF

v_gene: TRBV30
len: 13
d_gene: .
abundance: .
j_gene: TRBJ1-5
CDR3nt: TGTGCCTGGAGTAGGCAGGGGAAGCAGCCCCAGCATTTT
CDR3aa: CAWSRQGKQPQHF